The following is a T cell receptor beta chain sequence with its context. Its antigen is not identified. The data were obtained in a study of shared clonotypes between healthy human individuals. Study summary: Donors had three CD4 naive, three CD4 memory, two CD8 naive and one CD8 memory plate apiece.

Study results and limitations: Sharing across four donors was highest in naive CD4 (around 5%) and lowest in memory CD8 (roughly 0.4%).

Replicate PCRs run on sorted subsets employed 200 ng DNA, roughly 30,000 T cell genomes. TCRdb's table, derived via immunoSEQ multiplex PCR, lists solely in-frame clones and lacks some. The table shows about 610,000 clones, with roughly 97% occurring only once. The CDR3 extends over 14 amino acids. Trimming stripped 4 bases from V and 0 bases from J, with 9 bases between. CDR1 SQVTM and CDR2 ANQGSEA come from the germline V gene. Sequenced: naive CD4+ T cells sorted from blood. Subset of the sample: CD45RA+ positively selected. V gene TRBV29-1 combines with J gene TRBJ2-2; TRBD2 is a possible D gene (5 bases). The receptor was derived from a woman younger than 45 in good health. The CDR3 nucleotides are TGCAGCGTTGTAGGGAGCACGAACACCGGGGAGCTGTTTTTT. Protein sequence: CSVVGSTNTGELFF.